The rows below give T cell receptor beta chains drawn from one sample of a study of shared clonotypes between healthy human individuals. Repertoires were generated with immunoSEQ multiplex PCR, while TCRdb's copy carries only in-frame clones and drops some. The sample lists 2,100,000 or so clones; approximately 94% were seen once. The sequenced sample consisted of naive CD4+ T cells sorted from blood. The source of these receptors is a man aged 18 to 29 in good health. Each CDR3 is given with its conserved first and last residue.

>TRBV7-2|TRBJ2-3
CASSLGGHGTDTQYF
>TRBV19|TRBJ1-3
CVLYRQGSGNTIYF
>TRBV14|TRBJ1-2
CASSPLLRPDLNYGYTF
>TRBV25-1|TRBJ1-2
CASSEGGPINYGYTF
>TRBV6-6|TRBJ1-5
CASSYDWNQPQHF
>TRBV6-5|TRBJ1-5
CASSYSTGGGNQPQHF
>TRBV7-2|TRBJ1-1
CASSFHRQGEAFF
>TRBV6-4|TRBJ2-7
CASSLGQGDEQYF
>TRBV5-4|TRBJ2-5
CASSVNWGGQETQYF
>TRBV18|TRBJ1-1
CASSPGPGTDLGRAFF
>TRBV5-5|TRBJ1-1
CASSLIRRNTEAFF
>TRBV10-2|TRBJ2-2
CASSESDGELFF
>TRBV7-2|TRBJ2-7
CASSSIGPGIYEQYF
>TRBV5-6|TRBJ2-7
CASSSGQGAGEQYF
>TRBV15|TRBJ2-7
CATSRERGPRYEQYF
>TRBV2|TRBJ1-2
CASSERAGGRNGYTF
>TRBV7-7|TRBJ1-2
CASSPRGGTYGYTF
>TRBV18|TRBJ2-7
CASSLLTSGSTYEQYF
>TRBV4-1|TRBJ2-7
CASSQVGPRHEQYF
>TRBV18|TRBJ2-7
CASSLGHLYEQYF
>TRBV9|TRBJ2-3
CASSVGSSGSWDTQYF
>TRBV28|TRBJ2-7
CASSFGHLYEQYF
>TRBV6-1|TRBJ2-6
CASSEVAGGSAGANVLTF